This TCR beta chain was found in a study of beta chain features in type 1 diabetes. Every isolated RNA sample was fully reverse transcribed, so sequencing captured expressed TCRB transcripts. The assay was immunoSEQ multiplex PCR, and TCRdb's table has in-frame clones only and misses some. The table includes about 400,000 clones, around 12% detected once. The CDR3 sequence is 15 residues long. Germline CDR1 is KGHSH and CDR2 is LQKENI. The V end lost 0 bases, the J end lost 1 base, and 9 bases lay between the germline ends. The TCR was taken from a man aged 18 to 30 in good health. The sequenced sample was naive CD4+ T cells from blood. This sequence joins TRBV18 and TRBJ2-5; weak D call: TRBD1 (5 bases). The CDR3 reads CASSPPARVQETQYF. The CDR3 bases are TGTGCCAGCTCACCACCCGCCAGGGTCCAAGAGACCCAGTACTTC.